This T cell receptor (beta chain) was sequenced for a study of Ad26.COV2.S vaccination and SARS-CoV-2 variants. Study as a whole: Donor joined the COV1001 Ad26.COV2.S trial arm.

Here immunoSEQ multiplex PCR was the method, and the copy in TCRdb shows in-frame clones only, minus some. The sample shows some 300,000 clones, about 86% of them seen only once. Regarding treatment: 19 received Ad26.COV2.S at low or high dose, single or two shots; about 5 received placebo; per-sample allocation not given. All samples were drawn on day 63, counting from the first vaccine or placebo injection. The J segment lost 2 bases and the V segment lost 7 bases, leaving 14 bases of the junction unmatched. The CDR3 contains 16 residues. This sequence originates from a person between 18 and 59 years old who received the Ad26.COV2.S COVID-19 vaccine or a placebo. The V gene is TRBV23-1, the J gene TRBJ2-7, with 7 bases matching TRBD1. TRBV23-1 is designated an ORF whose function remains uncertain. This material consisted of peripheral blood, taken in a trial of Ad26.COV2.S vaccine versus placebo. The CDR3 loop reads CASIIKGTVKTYEQYF. In DNA form, the CDR3 reads TGCGCCAGCATCATCAAAGGGACAGTGAAGACCTACGAGCAGTACTTC.